Here is one T cell receptor beta chain with its context. This entry belongs to a study of OX40 agonist ivuxolimab in advanced cancers. Study at large: A diagnosis of hepatocellular carcinoma, melanoma, renal cell or head and neck cancer was present in dose-escalation patients. Eligibility rules accepted prior anti-PD-1, anti-PD-L1 or anti-CTLA-4 therapy, and 35% to 40% had some.

The germline V gene encodes CDR1 SQVTM and CDR2 ANQGSEA. Trimming cost V 8 bases and J 1 base, with 15 bases left between them. The CDR3 covers 14 residues. TCRdb's table, derived via immunoSEQ multiplex PCR, lists solely in-frame clones and lacks some. The sample records tens of thousands of clones, roughly 79% being singletons. The chain combines TRBV29-1 with TRBJ2-1; tentative D call: TRBD2 (7 bases). Here the sequenced sample was CD4+ or CD8+ T cells sorted from blood, taken in a trial of the OX40 agonist ivuxolimab. This sequence originates from an adult with an advanced solid tumor such as melanoma, head and neck, liver or kidney cancer. Here the CDR3 reads CSPVGGASYNEQFF. CDR3 nucleotides: TGCAGCCCCGTGGGGGGGGCTTCCTACAATGAGCAGTTCTTC.